Included here is one T cell receptor (beta chain) sequence, with context. The PCR ran on 60 Vbeta and 13 Jbeta primers. TCRdb's copy holds only in-frame clones and misses some; the assay was immunoSEQ multiplex PCR. Of around 190,000 clones listed, 65% to 80% are singletons. While unrecorded immune exposures were likely, the donors were nominally healthy when sampled. CDR1 SGHRS and CDR2 YFSETQ come from the germline V gene. There are 16 residues in the CDR3. V shed 4 bases and J shed 6 bases, with 22 bases lying between them. These data originate in a study of cytomegalovirus exposure and HLA in healthy donors.

The sequencing sample was made of PBMCs. The sequence came from a man younger than 40 in good health and CMV-seropositive. The chain carries TRBV5-1 and TRBJ1-2; TRBD1 is a possible D gene (6 bases). CDR3 protein: CASSGDKVPSVNGYTF. In DNA, the CDR3 is TGCGCCAGCAGCGGGGACAAGGTCCCGTCGGTGAATGGCTACACCTTC. The full variable domain, completed using reference TRBV5-1 and TRBJ1-2, is KAGVTQTPRYLIKTRGQQVTLSCSPISGHRSVSWYQQTPGQGLQFLFEYFSETQRNKGNFPGRFSGRQFSNSRSEMNVSTLELGDSALYLCASSGDKVPSVNGYTFGSGTRLTVV.